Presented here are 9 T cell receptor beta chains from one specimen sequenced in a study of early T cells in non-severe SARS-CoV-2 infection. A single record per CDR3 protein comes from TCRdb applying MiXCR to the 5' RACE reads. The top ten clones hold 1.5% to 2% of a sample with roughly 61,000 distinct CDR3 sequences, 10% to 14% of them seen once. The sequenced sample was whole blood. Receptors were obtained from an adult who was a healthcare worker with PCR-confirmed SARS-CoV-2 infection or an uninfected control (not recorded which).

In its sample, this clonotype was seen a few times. The CDR3 nucleotides are TGTGCCAGCAGCCGGGCCCAGAGGGCTGAAGCTTTCTTT. It yields the protein CASSRAQRAEAFF. The rearrangement links TRBV7-2 to TRBJ1-1; D remains ambiguous. Trimming pared 5 bases from V and 6 bases from J, leaving 13 bases between. This CDR3 contains 13 residues. Per the germline V gene, CDR1 is SGHTA and CDR2 is FQGNSA.

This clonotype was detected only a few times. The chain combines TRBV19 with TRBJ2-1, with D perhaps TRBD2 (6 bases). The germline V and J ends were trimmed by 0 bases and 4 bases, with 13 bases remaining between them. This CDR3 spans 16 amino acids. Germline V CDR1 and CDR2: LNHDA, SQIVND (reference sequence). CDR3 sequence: CASSIESGGAYNEQFF. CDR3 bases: TGTGCCAGTAGTATAGAGTCCGGCGGGGCTTACAATGAGCAGTTCTTC.

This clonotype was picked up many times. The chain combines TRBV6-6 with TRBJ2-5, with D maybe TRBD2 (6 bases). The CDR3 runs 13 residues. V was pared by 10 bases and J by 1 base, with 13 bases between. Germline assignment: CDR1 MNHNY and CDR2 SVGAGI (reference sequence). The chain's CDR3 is CATLGDFQETQYF. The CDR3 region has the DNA TGTGCCACCCTAGGGGACTTCCAAGAGACCCAGTACTTC.

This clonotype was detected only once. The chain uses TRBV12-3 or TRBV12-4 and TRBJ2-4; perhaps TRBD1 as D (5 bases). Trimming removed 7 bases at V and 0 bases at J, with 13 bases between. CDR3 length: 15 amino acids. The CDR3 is CASTFDRLAKNIQYF. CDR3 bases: TGTGCCAGCACCTTTGACAGACTAGCCAAAAACATTCAGTACTTC.

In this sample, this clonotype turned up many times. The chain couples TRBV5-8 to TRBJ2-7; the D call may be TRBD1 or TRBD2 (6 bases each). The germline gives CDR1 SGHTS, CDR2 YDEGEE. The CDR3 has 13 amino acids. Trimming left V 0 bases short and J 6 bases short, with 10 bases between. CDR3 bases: TGTGCCAGCAGCTTGGCGGGGGCGGCCGAGCAGTACTTC. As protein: CASSLAGAAEQYF.

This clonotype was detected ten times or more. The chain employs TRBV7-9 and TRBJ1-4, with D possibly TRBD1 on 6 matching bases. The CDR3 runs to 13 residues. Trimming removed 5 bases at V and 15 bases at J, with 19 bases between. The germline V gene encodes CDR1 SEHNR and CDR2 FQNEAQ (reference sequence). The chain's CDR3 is CASSDNSKGGVFF. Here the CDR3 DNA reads TGTGCCAGCAGCGACAACTCGAAAGGGGGGGTGTTTTTT.

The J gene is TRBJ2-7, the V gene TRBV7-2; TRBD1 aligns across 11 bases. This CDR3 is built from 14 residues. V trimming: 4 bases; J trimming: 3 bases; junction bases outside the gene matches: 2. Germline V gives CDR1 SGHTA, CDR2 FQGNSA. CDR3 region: CASSWDRGNYEQYF. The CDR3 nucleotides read TGTGCCAGCAGCTGGGACAGGGGGAACTACGAGCAGTACTTC.

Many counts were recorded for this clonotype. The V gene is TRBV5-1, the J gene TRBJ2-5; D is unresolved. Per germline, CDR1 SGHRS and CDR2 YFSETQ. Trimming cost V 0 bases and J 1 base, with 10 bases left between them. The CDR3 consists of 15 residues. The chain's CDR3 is CASSLVSQTQETQYF. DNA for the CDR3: TGCGCCAGCAGCTTGGTTAGCCAGACCCAAGAGACCCAGTACTTC.

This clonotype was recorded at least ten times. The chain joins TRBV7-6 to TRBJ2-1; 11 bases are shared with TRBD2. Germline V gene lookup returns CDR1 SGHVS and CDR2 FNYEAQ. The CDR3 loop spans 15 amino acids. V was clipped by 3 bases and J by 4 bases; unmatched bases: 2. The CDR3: CASSLTSGVYNEQFF. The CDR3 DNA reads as TGTGCCAGCAGCTTGACTAGCGGGGTTTACAATGAGCAGTTCTTC.